This entry lists 18 T cell receptor beta chains sequenced from one sample in a study of cytotoxic CD8 clonotypes in ibrutinib-treated CLL. TCRdb's copy holds only in-frame clones and misses some; the assay was immunoSEQ multiplex PCR. The sample carries 200,000 to 250,000 clones, 70% recorded once. Sample: PBMCs, taken after 24 months of ibrutinib treatment. The receptors were gathered from a human donor with chronic lymphocytic leukemia.

This clone was seen many times. This chain uses TRBV5-4 with TRBJ1-1; D might be TRBD1 (6 bases). The CDR3 loop spans 14 amino acids. The germline gives CDR1 SGHNT, CDR2 YYREEE (reference sequence). V was pared by 4 bases and J by 4 bases, with 14 bases between. The CDR3 sequence: CASSTGGGGTEAFF. The CDR3 DNA reads as TGTGCCAGCAGCACGGGCGGAGGGGGCACTGAAGCTTTCTTT.

V usage is TRBV9 and J usage is TRBJ2-1; 8 nucleotides agree with TRBD2. The CDR3 has 15 amino acids. V shed 0 bases and J 9 bases; nucleotides not matched to a gene: 8. Per germline, CDR1 SGDLS and CDR2 YYNGEE. DNA of the CDR3: TGTGCCAGCAGCGTAGCGAGTAGCGGGACGATTGAGCAGTTCTTC. It specifies CASSVASSGTIEQFF.

The chain is built from TRBV11-3 and TRBJ2-2; D is unclear. The germline V gene encodes CDR1 SGHNT and CDR2 YENEEA. Trimming took 0 bases from V and 0 from J, leaving 17 bases between them. The CDR3 consists of 19 residues. The CDR3 DNA reads TGTGCCAGCAGCTTAGATCGGGTTCGGGCCGGAACGAACACCGGGGAGCTGTTTTTT. Residues: CASSLDRVRAGTNTGELFF.

The chain couples TRBV7-9 to TRBJ1-2; no reliable D call. The CDR3 extends over 13 amino acids. Trimming left V 4 bases short and J 4 bases short, with 10 bases between. Looked up from germline, CDR1 is SEHNR and CDR2 is FQNEAQ (reference sequence). The CDR3, as DNA: TGTGCCAGCAGCTCCAATAGCGGCTATGGCTACACCTTC. It is translated as CASSSNSGYGYTF.

A remark on this clone: A junction boundary mismatches the germline segment, possibly from a read error. The V call is TRBV5-1, the J call TRBJ2-3; D unresolved. The CDR3 is made up of 11 amino acids. Germline V gene data show CDR1 as SGHRS and CDR2 as YFSETQ. The CDR3 sequence: CASRLVDTQYF. CDR3 sequence (DNA): TGCGCCAGCAGATTGGTAGATACGCAGTATTTT.

This chain links TRBV18 with TRBJ2-5; TRBD2 matches 8 bases. The ends lost 1 base at V and 5 bases at J; junction bases unmatched: 15. CDR1 is KGHSH, CDR2 LQKENI, per germline. This CDR3 comprises 18 residues. CDR3 sequence (DNA): TGTGCCAGCTCACCACTCGGGGGTCCACTAGCGGTATTTGAGACCCAGTACTTC. It encodes CASSPLGGPLAVFETQYF.

The chain is built from TRBV19 and TRBJ2-1, with D unresolved. The CDR3 runs 15 residues. The germline CDR1 and CDR2 sequences are LNHDA and SQIVND (reference sequence). V lost 7 bases and J lost 5, with 18 bases in between. The chain's CDR3 is CASKSIVGPHNEQFF. CDR3 sequence (DNA): TGTGCCAGTAAGTCGATCGTCGGTCCGCACAATGAGCAGTTCTTC.

The CDR3 is CASRAGVGYEQYF. The CDR3 nucleotides read TGCGCCAGCAGAGCGGGAGTAGGGTACGAGCAGTACTTC. The rearrangement links TRBV5-1 to TRBJ2-7; 8 nucleotides line up with TRBD2. The V gene end was trimmed by 5 bases and the J gene end by 4 bases; junction bases not matched to a gene: 5. CDR1 and CDR2 from the germline V gene are SGHRS and YFSETQ. The CDR3 length is 13 residues.

The V and J genes are TRBV9 and TRBJ2-5; D unresolved. V lost 4 bases, J lost 5 bases, and 12 bases lay in between. The CDR3 length is 13 residues. Germline V gives CDR1 SGDLS, CDR2 YYNGEE. The CDR3 sequence is CASSLSFRETQYF. The CDR3 nucleotides read TGTGCCAGCAGCCTGAGTTTTAGGGAGACCCAGTACTTC.

J is TRBJ2-3 and V is TRBV28, with 9 bases fitting TRBD2. This CDR3 contains 15 residues. Germline CDR1 is MDHEN and CDR2 is SYDVKM. Trimming cost V 2 bases and J 5 bases; bases outside gene matches: 5. The CDR3 sequence: CASSLAGGHVDTQYF. The CDR3 DNA reads as TGTGCCAGCAGTTTAGCGGGAGGGCATGTAGATACGCAGTATTTT.

This clone has a single count. This chain connects TRBV27 to TRBJ2-1; 7 bases agree with TRBD2. This CDR3 is built from 15 residues. In germline, CDR1 is MNHEY, CDR2 SMNVEV (reference sequence). V dropped 7 bases and J dropped 0; count of bases not matched to a gene: 6. The CDR3 DNA reads TGTGCCAGCATGGTGACTAGCTACTCCTACAATGAGCAGTTCTTC. Amino acids: CASMVTSYSYNEQFF.

This clone occurred a few times. V is TRBV7-3 and J is TRBJ2-1; possibly TRBD1 for D (5 bases). This CDR3 contains 14 residues. The V gene lost 2 bases and the J gene lost 2 bases, with 7 bases spanning the gap. Germline lookup yields CDR1 SGHTA and CDR2 FQGTGA. CDR3 sequence: CASSLAGTYNEQFF. CDR3 DNA: TGTGCCAGCAGCTTAGCAGGGACCTACAATGAGCAGTTCTTC.

The chain combines TRBV28 with TRBJ1-1; D is uncertain. The CDR3 loop spans 13 amino acids. CDR1 MDHEN and CDR2 SYDVKM come from the germline V gene. Trimming removed 4 bases at V and 2 bases at J, with 8 bases between. The CDR3 bases are TGTGCCAGCAGTTCCGGGGTAAACACTGAAGCTTTCTTT. Encoded protein: CASSSGVNTEAFF.

The chain recombines TRBV19 with TRBJ2-7; D uncertain. The germline gives CDR1 LNHDA, CDR2 SQIVND (reference sequence). The CDR3 spans 16 residues. V lost 5 bases, J lost 0 bases, and 17 bases lay in between. CDR3 region: CASSYGSGSSSYEQYF. CDR3 bases: TGTGCCAGTAGTTACGGGTCCGGGTCTAGCTCCTACGAGCAGTACTTC. The complete variable domain, with remaining parts taken from reference TRBV19 and TRBJ2-7, reads DGGITQSPKYLFRKEGQNVTLSCEQNLNHDAMYWYRQDPGQGLRLIYYSQIVNDFQKGDIAEGYSVSREKKESFPLTVTSAQKNPTAFYLCASSYGSGSSSYEQYFGPGTRLTVT.

The V call is TRBV6-4, the J call TRBJ1-5; no firm D call. The V gene lost 3 bases and the J gene lost 3 bases, with 6 bases spanning the gap. The CDR3 extends over 13 amino acids. Germline loops: CDR1 MRHNA, CDR2 SNTAGT. The CDR3 sequence is CASSEEANQPQHF. The CDR3 nucleotides read TGTGCCAGCAGTGAAGAGGCCAATCAGCCCCAGCATTTT.

The V gene is TRBV7-9, the J gene TRBJ1-2; D is unresolved. The CDR3 has 14 residues. CDR1 and CDR2 from the germline V gene are SEHNR and FQNEAQ (reference sequence). Trimming stripped 6 bases from V and 4 bases from J, with 15 bases between. CDR3 in DNA: TGTGCCAGCAGTCAAAGGGCAAGCAGCTATGGCTACACCTTC. Its translation is CASSQRASSYGYTF.

The J gene is TRBJ2-7, the V gene TRBV9; D possibly corresponds to TRBD2 (6 bases). Looked up from germline, CDR1 is SGDLS and CDR2 is YYNGEE. V was shortened by 0 bases and J by 3 bases, with 13 bases between the two germline ends. CDR3 length equals 15 residues. CDR3 region: CASSVGEARYYEQYF. The CDR3 coding sequence is TGTGCCAGCAGCGTAGGGGAGGCCAGGTACTACGAGCAGTACTTC.

This clone was picked up one time. Other DNA sequences in this sample translate to the same CDR3. This chain joins TRBV2 and TRBJ2-5; the D gene is possibly TRBD2 (5 bases). CDR3 size: 14 residues. Germline CDR1 reads SNHLY; CDR2 reads FYNNEI. V lost 1 base, J lost 4 bases, and 10 bases lay in between. The CDR3 nucleotides are TGTGCCAGCAGTGAAGAACTAGTTAGAGAGACCCAGTACTTC. This gives the protein CASSEELVRETQYF.